The entry below describes one T cell receptor (beta chain). The sample comes from a study of monozygotic twins with inflammatory bowel disease. The germline V gene encodes CDR1 SGHRS and CDR2 YFSETQ. The CDR3 is 16 residues long. One entry per CDR3 protein, without DNA, is what TCRdb gives after re-calling the 5' RACE reads. The repertoire table contains more than 300,000 distinct CDR3 sequences. This sequence joins TRBV5-1 and TRBJ2-2. This TCR was sampled from a human donor with ulcerative colitis or Crohn's disease, or a healthy co-twin of an affected twin (not recorded which). Sequenced input: blood. The chain's CDR3 is CASRSQVDRGTGELFF.